A selection of T cell receptor beta chains follows, all from one sample in a study of cytomegalovirus exposure and HLA in healthy donors. Assay: immunoSEQ multiplex PCR; the TCRdb copy retains only in-frame clones and omits some. The table lists 150,000 to 200,000 clones, about 80% of them singletons, with 0.95% to 1.1% in the top ten. The sample consisted of PBMCs. These receptors were obtained from a woman in her thirties or forties in good health and CMV-seronegative. CDR3s include the opening cysteine and the closing phenylalanine or tryptophan. Each record gives: V gene, J gene, clone size, D gene, CDR3 DNA, CDR3 protein. A D gene is named only where the DNA matches it firmly. Clone size is shown for a subset of rows, as once, few, many or a class of expanded clone.

TRBV14	TRBJ2-7	NA	NA	TGTGCCAGCAGCCAAGATCGTAAACTAGTCGCAGGCGAGCAGTACTTC	CASSQDRKLVAGEQYF
TRBV5-1	TRBJ1-1	NA	TRBD1	TGCGCCAGCAGCTTGGGGGACAGGGTCAGAACTGAAGCTTTCTTT	CASSLGDRVRTEAFF
TRBV19	TRBJ2-2	NA	TRBD1	TGTGCCAGTAGTCCCCAGGGACAGGGGATCGACACCGGGGAGCTGTTTTTT	CASSPQGQGIDTGELFF
TRBV4-2	TRBJ2-1	once	TRBD2	TGTGCCAGCAGCCAAGACGCGGGAGATCTGATAGGATACAATGAGCAGTTCTTC	CASSQDAGDLIGYNEQFF
TRBV5-1	TRBJ1-1	few	TRBD1	TGCGCCAGCAGCTTGGAAGAGGGGGCATCCAACACTGAAGCTTTCTTT	CASSLEEGASNTEAFF
TRBV21-1	TRBJ2-4	NA	NA	TGTGCCAGCAGCCCAAGGGGGACAGATCTAGCCAAAAACATTCAGTACTTC	CASSPRGTDLAKNIQYF
TRBV5-1	TRBJ1-2	NA	NA	TGCGCCAGCAGCGAGAGAGGGGGGGACTATGGCTACACCTTC	CASSERGGDYGYTF
TRBV30	TRBJ2-5	NA	TRBD2	TGTGCCTGGAGTGTGGCCCCCTTCGGACTAGCGGGAGGGGAGACCCAGTACTTC	CAWSVAPFGLAGGETQYF
TRBV11-3	TRBJ2-7	NA	NA	TGTGCCAGCAGCCGGGACACTGGGTGGGACGAGCAGTACTTC	CASSRDTGWDEQYF
TRBV7-9	TRBJ1-2	once	NA	TGTGCCAGCAGCTTAGACAGACCTAACTATGGCTACACCTTC	CASSLDRPNYGYTF
TRBV11-3	TRBJ2-7	NA	NA	TGTGCCAGCAGCTTAGGCGGGCAAGGCTACGAGCAGTACTTC	CASSLGGQGYEQYF
TRBV11-2	TRBJ2-3	NA	NA	TGTGCCAGCAGCCAGGGGGCGGGAGGGCCCACAGATACGCAGTATTTT	CASSQGAGGPTDTQYF
TRBV9	TRBJ2-2	NA	NA	TGTGCCAGCAGCTCTCTCCCCACCGGGGAGCTGTTTTTT	CASSSLPTGELFF
TRBV11-3	TRBJ1-2	once	NA	TGTGCCAGCAGCTCCGGACAATTGGGAAACTATGGCTACACCTTC	CASSSGQLGNYGYTF
TRBV5-4	TRBJ2-5	few	TRBD1	TGTGCCAGCAGCTTGACCGGGACAGGGATAGAGACCCAGTACTTC	CASSLTGTGIETQYF
TRBV10-3	TRBJ2-1	NA	TRBD2	TGTGCCATCATGTCGGGAGGCAGGTACTCCTACAATGAGCAGTTCTTC	CAIMSGGRYSYNEQFF
TRBV5-1	TRBJ2-6	NA	NA	TGCGCCAGCAGGGAGGGAGCGGTAGGGGCCAACGTCCTGACTTTC	CASREGAVGANVLTF
TRBV19	TRBJ2-1	NA	TRBD1	TGTGCCAGTAGTAGCGGACAGGGGGCATCCTTTGTCGGGAATGAGCAGTTCTTC	CASSSGQGASFVGNEQFF
TRBV30	TRBJ1-3	NA	NA	TGTGCCTGGAGCCGGGAAAGCTCTGGAAACACCATATATTTT	CAWSRESSGNTIYF
TRBV7-6	TRBJ1-1	NA	NA	TGTGCCAGCAGCTTAGGGCAGGGGAACACTGAAGCTTTCTTT	CASSLGQGNTEAFF
TRBV5-4	TRBJ2-5	NA	NA	TGTGCCAGCAGCTTGGGGCTAGTCGAGGAGACCCAGTACTTC	CASSLGLVEETQYF
TRBV28	TRBJ2-6	NA	TRBD1	TGTGCCAGCAACGGACAGGGGGGCTCTGGGGCCAACGTCCTGACTTTC	CASNGQGGSGANVLTF
TRBV15	TRBJ2-1	NA	TRBD2	TGTGCCACCAGCAGAGATGCGGGAGGGCAACATGAGCAGTTCTTC	CATSRDAGGQHEQFF
TRBV28	TRBJ2-7	NA	NA	TGTGCCAGCAGCCTAGACAGTTACGAGCAGTACTTC	CASSLDSYEQYF
TRBV5-4	TRBJ2-5	few	NA	TGTGCCAGCAGCCCACCAAGTAGCGGAGAGACCCAGTACTTC	CASSPPSSGETQYF
TRBV30	TRBJ2-5	NA	NA	TGTGCCTGGAGTGAACGCGTGGAGACCCAGTACTTC	CAWSERVETQYF
TRBV7-6	TRBJ2-5	NA	NA	TGTGCCAGCAGCTTAATCGAAGCGACGGGGGAGACCCAGTACTTC	CASSLIEATGETQYF
TRBV27	TRBJ1-2	NA	NA	TGTGCCAGCAGTTCCATGAGGGAGGGTTCTAACTATGGCTACACCTTC	CASSSMREGSNYGYTF
TRBV27	TRBJ2-3	NA	NA	TGTGCCAGCAGTTACCCTACCAGGGTCCTCACAGATACGCAGTATTTT	CASSYPTRVLTDTQYF
TRBV7-9	TRBJ1-1	NA	TRBD1	TGTGCCAGCAGCTTACAGGGGGCTTCGGATGAAGCTTTCTTT	CASSLQGASDEAFF
TRBV6-5	TRBJ1-3	NA	NA	TGTGCCAGCACGAGGCCTGGAAACACCATATATTTT	CASTRPGNTIYF
TRBV25-1	TRBJ1-2	NA	TRBD1	TGTGCCAGCAGTGACAGCTTACAGGGGGCGGGAGGCTACACCTTC	CASSDSLQGAGGYTF
TRBV9	TRBJ2-5	NA	NA	TGTGCCAGCAGCGAAACAGGGTTAGAGACCCAGTACTTC	CASSETGLETQYF
TRBV9	TRBJ2-1	NA	TRBD2	TGTGCCAGCAGCGTAGAGGCTAGCGGGAGCGCCTACAATGAGCAGTTCTTC	CASSVEASGSAYNEQFF
TRBV27	TRBJ2-7	NA	TRBD2	TGTGCCAGCAGTTTAGCGGCGGGAGAGGCAGGTGAGCAGTACTTC	CASSLAAGEAGEQYF
TRBV2	TRBJ2-7	NA	TRBD1	TGTGCCAGCCAACTAGGGACAGGGCTGGTCTACGAGCAGTACTTC	CASQLGTGLVYEQYF
TRBV6-1	TRBJ2-3	NA	TRBD1	TGTGCCAGCAGTCAGGGGGCGCTTGGAACAGATACGCAGTATTTT	CASSQGALGTDTQYF
TRBV18	TRBJ1-5	once	TRBD1	TGTGCCAGCTCACCTACCTCGACAGGGGCTGGGCAGCCCCAGCATTTT	CASSPTSTGAGQPQHF
TRBV7-2	TRBJ2-3	NA	NA	TGTGCCAGCAGCTTAGCGGGGCCGGCAGATACGCAGTATTTT	CASSLAGPADTQYF
TRBV11-2	TRBJ2-2	NA	TRBD2	TGTGCCAGCAGCTTAGACCGGACTAGTTCTGGGGAGCTGTTTTTT	CASSLDRTSSGELFF
TRBV14	TRBJ2-3	NA	NA	TGTGCCAGCGGGCAGGGGTATACGCAGTATTTT	CASGQGYTQYF
TRBV2	TRBJ2-1	NA	NA	TGTGCCAGCAGCGAACGGGAGAATCGTCACAATGAGCAGTTCTTC	CASSERENRHNEQFF
TRBV7-9	TRBJ2-3	once	NA	TGTGCCAGCAGCCCCAGGGCCAGCACAGATACGCAGTATTTT	CASSPRASTDTQYF
TRBV11-1	TRBJ2-2	NA	NA	TGTGCCAGCACCCAGGGTTACGCGAACACCGGGGAGCTGTTTTTT	CASTQGYANTGELFF
TRBV5-4	TRBJ1-2	NA	NA	TGTGCCAGCAGCTTGGAGAGTCAGGCCTATGGCTACACCTTC	CASSLESQAYGYTF
TRBV6-6	TRBJ2-3	NA	TRBD1	TGTGCCAGCAGTTACTCGACAGGGGCAGATACGCAGTATTTT	CASSYSTGADTQYF